Sequencing of this TCR beta chain was carried out in a study of T cells in Graves' hyperthyroidism and ophthalmopathy. Study-level background: It was at initial diagnosis, before any treatment, that peripheral blood was collected. Findings and limits, study-wide: From stable hyperthyroidism, ophthalmopathy was set apart by a 13 V-J model.

What was amplified from RNA transcripts were TCR beta CDR3 regions. During a first-round RT-PCR of the TCR CDR3, the HTBI primer set was used. TCRdb fed the multiplex PCR reads into MiXCR, producing one record per CDR3 protein. The sample holds over 500,000 distinct CDR3 sequences, roughly a sixth seen once. The CDR3 sequence is 15 residues long. The germline CDR1 and CDR2 sequences are MNHEY and SVGEGT. V lost 2 bases and J lost 2, with 7 bases in between. This clonotype was detected only a few times. Antigen unknown. Diagnosis relied on clinical symptoms, serum thyroxine and TRAb, thyroid ultrasound and orbital computed tomography.

This TCR was sampled from a woman under 40 with Graves' ophthalmopathy. Sequencing input: blood. This chain connects TRBV6-2 or TRBV6-3 to TRBJ2-6; D gene uncertain. CDR3 sequence reads: CASSYVGTGANVLTF. CDR3 DNA sequence: TGTGCCAGCAGTTACGTGGGGACTGGGGCCAACGTCCTGACTTTC.